This T cell receptor (beta chain) was captured in a study of cytomegalovirus exposure and HLA in healthy donors. As for the study in general: Drawn from HLA-typed donors, around 85 million unique TCRs were held in an early data release. Study-wide results and caveats: The study reported that TCR beta sequences accurately predicted HLA-A and HLA-B alleles in most subjects. The listing of 150 to 200 TCR beta chains classed them as cytomegalovirus-associated. In a later analysis, TCR beta V- and J-gene trimming showed a link to a missense DCLRE1C variant.

This clone was recorded once. Its cognate antigen is unknown. Vbeta (60) and Jbeta (13) primers were used in the PCR. TCRdb's copy holds only in-frame clones and misses some; the assay was immunoSEQ multiplex PCR. The sample includes about 160,000 clones, 80% of them seen just once. The junction had 5 bases not matched to a gene; V was cut back by 0 bases and J by 8 bases. This CDR3 comprises 16 residues. The germline V gene encodes CDR1 SGHVS and CDR2 FNYEAQ. The chain is built from TRBV7-6 and TRBJ2-1; 12 nucleotides align to TRBD2. Sequencing was carried out using PBMCs. The receptor was derived from a male donor in good health and CMV-seropositive. CDR3 amino acids: CASSLALAGGPHEQFF. In nucleotides, the CDR3 is TGTGCCAGCAGCTTAGCTCTAGCGGGAGGGCCACATGAGCAGTTCTTC. Combining the CDR3 with reference TRBV7-6 and TRBJ2-1 gives the whole variable domain GAGVSQSPRYKVTKRGQDVALRCDPISGHVSLYWYRQALGQGPEFLTYFNYEAQQDKSGLPNDRFSAERPEGSISTLTIQRTEQRDSAMYRCASSLALAGGPHEQFFGPGTRLTVL.